This TCR beta chain is drawn from a study of T cell clonality in common variable immunodeficiency. This clone occurred many times. The antigen is not known. The observed sequence ends 3 residues before the CDR3 terminus, with the missing tail filled in from the germline J gene. The V gene end was trimmed by 3 bases and the J gene end by 3 bases; junction bases not matched to a gene: 14. This CDR3 has 17 residues. Study-wide findings and caveats: Links between repertoire features and CVID complications were heterogeneity-limited. Compared with healthy controls, CVID subjects showed increased TCRbeta clonality, mostly in about a third.

Equal genomic DNA amounts from CVID and control samples were sequenced. The method was immunoSEQ multiplex PCR; TCRdb's version includes in-frame clones alone and lacks a portion of them. The repertoire has 40,000 to 45,000 clones, none seen only once; the ten largest take approximately 3%. Patients and controls were mostly of Caucasian heritage. The receptor was derived from a person aged 18 to 70 in good health. The genes are TRBV12-3 or TRBV12-4 and TRBJ2-7; 7 bases line up with TRBD1. The sequenced sample was peripheral blood mononuclear cells. Partial CDR3 DNA: TGTGCCAGCAGTTTGAAAGGGACAGCTCGTGACGGCTACGAG. Its protein is CASSLKGTARDGYE. The whole CDR3 protein is CASSLKGTARDGYEQYF.